The 10 T cell receptor beta chains below come from one sample, sequenced in a study of cytomegalovirus exposure and HLA in healthy donors. TCRdb's table, derived via immunoSEQ multiplex PCR, lists solely in-frame clones and lacks some. The table lists 100,000 to 150,000 clones, about 83% of them singletons, with roughly 2% in the top ten. Material: PBMCs. Receptors were obtained from a woman in her twenties or thirties in good health and CMV-seronegative.

The CDR3 sequence is CAISGPGTSYEQFF. Here the CDR3 DNA reads TGTGCCATCAGTGGCCCCGGGACTAGCTATGAGCAGTTCTTC. The V call is TRBV10-3, the J call TRBJ2-1; 9 nucleotides line up with TRBD2. V shed 4 bases and J 8 bases; nucleotides not matched to a gene: 6. CDR1 is ENHRY and CDR2 is SYGVKD in the germline V gene. CDR3 size: 14 residues.

This sequence joins TRBV10-1 and TRBJ2-5; TRBD2 matches at 9 bases. Germline V gene lookup returns CDR1 WNHNN and CDR2 SYGVQD (reference sequence). The CDR3 runs 15 residues. V lost 4 bases, J lost 1 base, and 4 bases stayed unmatched. CDR3 bases: TGCGCCAGCAGTGCAAGCGGGGGGTCCCAAGAGACCCAGTACTTC. Protein sequence: CASSASGGSQETQYF.

This chain uses TRBV28 with TRBJ1-5, with 9 bases fitting TRBD1. This CDR3 is 16 amino acids long. Germline V lookup: CDR1 MDHEN, CDR2 SYDVKM. V was clipped by 2 bases and J by 7 bases; unmatched bases: 9. DNA for the CDR3: TGTGCCAGCAGTTTACCTATCCCGGGACAGGGACAGCCCCAGCATTTT. The encoded protein is CASSLPIPGQGQPQHF.

V usage is TRBV6-1 and J usage is TRBJ1-6, with D tentatively TRBD1 (6 bases). Germline V CDR1 and CDR2: MNHNS, SASEGT. V lost 3 bases and J lost 2, with 11 bases in between. There are 16 residues in the CDR3. The CDR3 DNA is TGTGCCAGCAGTGATACAGGGTCTCCCTATAATTCACCCCTCCACTTT. Translating it yields CASSDTGSPYNSPLHF.

This clone was found once. This chain links TRBV14 with TRBJ2-4; D is ambiguous. Trimming took off 5 bases at V and 3 bases at J, with 8 bases between the two ends. Germline CDR1 and CDR2: SGHDN and FVKESK. The CDR3 has 13 amino acids. Written as DNA, the CDR3 is TGTGCCAGCAGCGACTTGGGCAAAAACATTCAGTACTTC. Translating gives CASSDLGKNIQYF.

This clone was counted a single time. The gene calls are TRBV7-8 and TRBJ1-5; the D is unclear. There are 15 residues in the CDR3. CDR1 and CDR2 (germline): SGHVS, FQNEAQ. Deletions cut 10 bases from V and 0 bases from J, with 16 bases between. CDR3 DNA: TGTGCCACCTTGACTCGGCCCTATAGCAATCAGCCCCAGCATTTT. It encodes CATLTRPYSNQPQHF.

This chain connects TRBV20-1 to TRBJ2-1; D uncertain. CDR1 and CDR2 from the germline V gene are DFQATT and SNEGSKA (reference sequence). This CDR3 has 11 amino acids. CDR3 in DNA: TGCAGCGCCGTTAGTCACAATGAGCAGTTCTTC. Translated: CSAVSHNEQFF.

This chain joins TRBV9 and TRBJ1-6; D is ambiguous. In germline, CDR1 is SGDLS, CDR2 YYNGEE. The V end was cut by 0 bases, the J end by 4 bases, with 8 bases between. The CDR3 has 15 residues. The CDR3 protein is CASSVVGEYNSPLHF. The CDR3 region has the DNA TGTGCCAGCAGCGTAGTCGGGGAGTATAATTCACCCCTCCACTTT.

The rearrangement uses TRBV12-5 and TRBJ2-5; maybe TRBD1 (5 bases). Trimming stripped 1 base from V and 1 base from J, with 7 bases between. The CDR3 loop spans 14 amino acids. Germline V gives CDR1 LGHNT, CDR2 FRNRAP. This CDR3 reads CASGLGGLQETQYF. The DNA for the CDR3 is TGTGCTAGTGGTTTGGGGGGCCTCCAAGAGACCCAGTACTTC.

This clone has a single count. The chain carries TRBV7-3 and TRBJ2-4; 7 positions match TRBD2. The germline V gene has CDR1 SGHTA and CDR2 FQGTGA. With 1 base clipped from V and 8 bases from J, the junction kept 2 bases outside the gene matches. This CDR3 is built from 13 residues. CDR3 DNA: TGTGCCAGCAGCTTAAGTCGGGAGGACATTCAGTACTTC. This encodes CASSLSREDIQYF. Looking up the rest from reference TRBV7-3 and TRBJ2-4 gives the full variable domain: GAGVSQTPSNKVTEKGKYVELRCDPISGHTALYWYRQSLGQGPEFLIYFQGTGAADDSGLPNDRFFAVRPEGSVSTLKIQRTERGDSAVYLCASSLSREDIQYFGAGTRLSVL.